This TCR beta chain was recovered during a study of blood T cell repertoires in COVID-19 (dated by TCRdb to the early 2020s). Background for the entire study: Samples covering the acute and convalescent phases of COVID-19 were provided by collaborators in the United States, Italy and Spain. The prospective study material was composed of cDNA or gDNA derived from T cells, B-cell-depleted T cells, or PBMCs. Deeply sampled blood TCRbeta repertoires from subjects exposed to, actively infected with, or recovered from COVID-19 were included in the dataset. The repertoires were made available in a free public database intended to serve as a resource for research on the immune response to SARS-CoV-2. The samples were drawn from two sources: the first 160 participants of the ongoing ImmuneRACE study, and over 1,000 subjects contributed by 6 global collaborators. A de-identified subject ID, COVID-19 status, age in years and sex were almost always included in the sample metadata. HLA class I and class II types, where available, came from metadata supplied by the sample provider rather than from assay-based typing.

Concerning this clone: The target of this receptor is not known. Base qualities are not at hand, and no much larger clone is one base apart.

Each collaborating institution followed its own protocols to collect whole blood in K2EDTA tubes. For TCRbeta analysis, collaborators shipped samples in one of three forms: frozen whole blood, isolated PBMCs, or DNA extracted from either of those sample types. TCRbeta CDR3 regions were amplified from genomic DNA by means of the immunoSEQ Assay, a bias-controlled multiplex PCR. The paper's processing steps were these. Within the assay, amplification of reference gene primers was used to estimate how many nucleated cells each sample contained. To quantify the absolute abundance of each unique TCRbeta CDR3 rearrangement, sequence reads were collapsed and filtered. Productive Simpson clonality was computed per sample as the square root of Simpson's diversity index over productive rearrangements. Imported from immuneACCESS, the table was reduced by TCRdb to in-frame sequences with V and J called. These copies leave out some clones; in studies compared against another copy, an unresolved V gene accounts for under half, and the cause of the remainder is not known. V, J and clone size derive from that table, while D and trimming were established from the DNA sequence. For this sample there are 80,000 to 100,000 clones; 91% appear just once. The leading ten clones occupy more than 1.5% of the sample.

What the study reported, not specific to this receptor: Clinical and demographic metadata were provided uncurated, with the amount varying by source and participant.

Sample: peripheral blood. This TCR derives from a human donor with active COVID-19. The donor label of this sample is uncertain.

The CDR3 here reads CASSLVRGGPDTQYF. The sequenced DNA is TGTGCCAGCAGCTTGGTCCGGGGGGGCCCAGATACGCAGTATTTT. The sequence links TRBV5-4 to TRBJ2-3, with TRBD2 identical over 8 junction bases. CDR1 and CDR2 (SGHNT, YYREEE) derive from the germline V gene (reference sequence). The CDR3 measures 15 amino acids from cysteine to phenylalanine. Just the 45-base CDR3 DNA is kept, in frame starting at base 1. Germline trimming amounts to 0 bases on V and 4 bases on J, with 4 as the count of junction bases outside the gene matches. This CDR3, with the reference TRBV5-4 and TRBJ2-3 proteins standing in past its ends, gives the full variable domain ETGVTQSPTHLIKTRGQQVTLRCSSQSGHNTVSWYQQALGQGPQFIFQYYREEENGRGNFPPRFSGLQFPNYSSELNVNALELDDSALYLCASSLVRGGPDTQYFGPGTRLTVL.